These T cell receptor beta chains were read from a single sample in a study of HIV-infected patients and healthy controls. TCRdb processed the 5' RACE reads anew with MiXCR; each CDR3 protein has one entry. This table has about 67,000 distinct CDR3 sequences, around 17% appearing once. Sequencing input: CD4+ T cells from blood. Source of these receptors: a human donor in good health. The CDR3 runs from the conserved cysteine through the conserved F or W. The order of the fields is J gene, V gene, CDR3 protein.

>TRBJ2-3|TRBV19
CASSALWGTDTQYF
>TRBJ1-1|TRBV4-3
CASSRDSGNTEAFF
>TRBJ2-5|TRBV3-1
CASSHGAGRKTQYF
>TRBJ2-3|TRBV25-1
CASSELRAGRTDTQYF
>TRBJ2-3|TRBV29-1
CSAVIWDSTRGRLADTQYF
>TRBJ2-1|TRBV19
CASSTPSGNYNEQFF
>TRBJ2-1|TRBV29-1
CSVAGRTYNEQFF
>TRBJ2-1|TRBV12-3/TRBV12-4
CASSPIPGQGSYNEQFF
>TRBJ1-1|TRBV6-6
CASSWESEAFF
>TRBJ1-4|TRBV7-2
CASSQGMSNEKLFF
>TRBJ2-3|TRBV29-1
CSVGRTDTQYF
>TRBJ2-1|TRBV12-3/TRBV12-4
CASSPEGDYNEQFF
>TRBJ1-1|TRBV2
CASNVQGMNTEAFF
>TRBJ2-3|TRBV3-1
CASSHLSGGKDTQYF
>TRBJ2-7|TRBV20-1
CSATRPRASGRVMGEQYF
>TRBJ2-1|TRBV25-1
CASSFKETAVLFF
>TRBJ2-1|TRBV11-2
CASSLVLANHEQFF
>TRBJ1-1|TRBV27
CASRLANTEAFF
>TRBJ2-1|TRBV6-2/TRBV6-3
CASSYLTLTSGNLDEQFF
>TRBJ2-5|TRBV12-3/TRBV12-4
CASSHYWTGNQETQYF
>TRBJ2-1|TRBV27
CASSFYRRNNEQFF
>TRBJ1-5|TRBV20-1
CSVPPGRSNQPQHF
>.|TRBV3-1
CASSSPPGKREAGSYNEQYF
>TRBJ2-7|TRBV27
CASRGRVGSPSYEQYF
>TRBJ1-3|TRBV12-3/TRBV12-4
CASRGTVSGNTIYF
>TRBJ1-1|TRBV29-1
CSVGFMVAGRNTEAFF
>TRBJ1-5|TRBV19
CASSKSRDRQPQHF
>TRBJ1-5|TRBV18
CASSPTGQRNQPQHF
>TRBJ1-2|TRBV11-1
CASRAKETYGYTF
>TRBJ2-7|TRBV3-1
CASSQGARTEQYF
>TRBJ2-7|TRBV6-5
CASSYSGTAYEQYF
>TRBJ2-5|TRBV5-1
CASSFIAGEETQYF
>TRBJ2-7|TRBV7-2
CASSSGHDYEQYF
>TRBJ1-1|TRBV12-3/TRBV12-4
CASSFRVNTEAFF
>TRBJ2-1|TRBV29-1
CSVVPERFEQFF
>TRBJ2-7|TRBV3-1
CASSRDRAYEQYF
>TRBJ1-1|TRBV20-1
CSARDLPADTEAFF
>TRBJ1-3|TRBV20-1
CSAPRGGTGNTIYF
>TRBJ2-3|TRBV3-1
CASSQVRTSGDTQYF
>TRBJ1-2|TRBV18
CASSLDSALLYGYTF
>TRBJ1-5|TRBV7-2
CASSLTGQGLRSNQPQHF
>TRBJ1-5|TRBV6-6
CASSLKSGTENNQPQHF
>TRBJ2-1|TRBV3-1
CASSRRGSHNEQFF
>TRBJ2-7|TRBV3-1
CASSQEGQGYEQYF
>TRBJ1-1|TRBV30
CAWSVKAGAEAFF
>TRBJ1-1|TRBV5-6
CASSLEGKAFF
>TRBJ2-2|TRBV24-1
CATSDLQGQATNTGELFF
>TRBJ1-2|TRBV6-2/TRBV6-3
CASSYPRGTNYGYTF
>TRBJ2-1|TRBV6-6
CASRTSGTSGSNEQFF
>TRBJ2-4|TRBV7-8
CASSLGQIAKNIQYF
>TRBJ2-7|TRBV7-2
CASSLVSGAGSYEQYF
>TRBJ1-3|TRBV18
CASHRQTATGNTIYF